One sample yielded the 8 T cell receptor beta chains listed below, sequenced in a study of shared clonotypes between healthy human individuals. TCRdb's table, derived via immunoSEQ multiplex PCR, lists solely in-frame clones and lacks some. This sample has around 560,000 clones, with approximately 96% found just once. Positive CCR7 selection of CD45RO-negative cells yielded the naive CD8 cells, and terminally differentiated effector memory CD45RA+ cells were excluded. Sequencing input: naive CD8+ T cells sorted from blood. All receptors come from a woman in her twenties or thirties in good health.

V gene TRBV15 combines with J gene TRBJ2-5, with no clear D. V was shortened by 2 bases and J by 1 base, with 5 bases between the two germline ends. This CDR3 is built from 13 residues. Germline CDR1 and CDR2: LNHNV and YYDKDF (reference sequence). The CDR3 spells CATSRPPQETQYF. In nucleotides, the CDR3 is TGTGCCACCAGCAGACCTCCCCAAGAGACCCAGTACTTC.

The V gene is TRBV7-9, the J gene TRBJ1-1; unclear D gene. V lost 5 bases to trimming and J lost 5 bases, with 15 bases between them. This CDR3 spans 14 amino acids. CDR1 is SEHNR, CDR2 FQNEAQ, per germline (reference sequence). The CDR3 sequence is CASSPGGLGTEAFF. CDR3 DNA: TGTGCCAGCAGCCCGGGAGGCCTGGGGACTGAAGCTTTCTTT.

The rearrangement uses TRBV7-9 and TRBJ2-7, with D perhaps matching TRBD1 or TRBD2 (6 bases each). The germline V gene has CDR1 SEHNR and CDR2 FQNEAQ (reference sequence). The CDR3 has 13 residues. V lost 11 bases to trimming and J lost 1 base, with 15 bases between them. DNA for the CDR3: TGTGCCTCAAGGGGGGCACCGTCCTACGAGCAGTACTTC. Protein: CASRGAPSYEQYF.

This clone came up once. This chain uses TRBV28 with TRBJ1-2; TRBD1 matches at 8 bases. The V gene's germline CDR1 is MDHEN and CDR2 SYDVKM. The CDR3 is 15 residues long. V dropped 2 bases and J dropped 7; count of bases not matched to a gene: 9. CDR3 amino acids: CASSLTSGGFGGYTF. DNA for the CDR3: TGTGCCAGCAGTTTAACGTCAGGGGGCTTTGGTGGCTACACCTTC.

The chain recombines TRBV7-9 with TRBJ2-3; 11 bases fit TRBD1. V shed 5 bases and J 0 bases; nucleotides not matched to a gene: 4. Germline-derived CDR1 and CDR2 are SEHNR and FQNEAQ (reference sequence). This CDR3 comprises 16 residues. The CDR3 here is CASSNRDRGSTDTQYF. For the CDR3, the DNA is TGTGCCAGCAGCAACCGGGACAGGGGGAGCACAGATACGCAGTATTTT.

The chain is built from TRBV28 and TRBJ2-7; perhaps D is TRBD1 or TRBD2 (5 bases each). Per the germline V gene, CDR1 is MDHEN and CDR2 is SYDVKM. V shed 6 bases and J shed 2 bases, with 11 bases lying between them. The CDR3 sequence is 13 residues long. CDR3 in amino acids: CASSWRGAYEQYF. The CDR3 DNA reads as TGTGCCAGCAGCTGGAGAGGGGCCTACGAGCAGTACTTC.

CDR3 in DNA: TGCAGCGCTACACATGACAGGGACGATGGCTACACCTTC. Residues: CSATHDRDDGYTF. The chain couples TRBV29-1 to TRBJ1-2, with 7 bases fitting TRBD1. V was clipped by 7 bases and J by 6 bases; unmatched bases: 11. Germline V gene sequence: CDR1 SQVTM, CDR2 ANQGSEA. This CDR3 spans 13 amino acids. Filled out from reference TRBV29-1 and TRBJ1-2, the complete variable domain reads SAVISQKPSRDICQRGTSLTIQCQVDSQVTMMFWYRQQPGQSLTLIATANQGSEATYESGFVIDKFPISRPNLTFSTLTVSNMSPEDSSIYLCSATHDRDDGYTFGSGTRLTVV.

The sample holds a few counts of this clone. The J gene is TRBJ1-1, the V gene TRBV29-1; D uncertain. CDR3 length: 12 residues. The V end was cut by 6 bases, the J end by 3 bases, with 11 bases between. Per the germline V gene, CDR1 is SQVTM and CDR2 is ANQGSEA. The CDR3 here is CSVDPGYTEAFF. The CDR3 DNA sequence: TGCAGCGTAGATCCCGGGTACACTGAAGCTTTCTTT.